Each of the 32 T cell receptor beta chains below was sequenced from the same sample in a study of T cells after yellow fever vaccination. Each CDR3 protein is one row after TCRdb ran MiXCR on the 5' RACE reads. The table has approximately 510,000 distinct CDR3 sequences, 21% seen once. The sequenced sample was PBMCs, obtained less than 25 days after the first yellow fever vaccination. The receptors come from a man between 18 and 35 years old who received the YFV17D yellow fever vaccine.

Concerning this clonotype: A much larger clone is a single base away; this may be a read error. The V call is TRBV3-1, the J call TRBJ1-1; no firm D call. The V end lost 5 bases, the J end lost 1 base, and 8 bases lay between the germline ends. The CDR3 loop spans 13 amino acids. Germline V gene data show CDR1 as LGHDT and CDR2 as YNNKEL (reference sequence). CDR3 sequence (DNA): TGTGCCAGCAGCAAACGCCAGAACACTGAAGCTTTCTTT. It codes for CASSKRQNTEAFF.

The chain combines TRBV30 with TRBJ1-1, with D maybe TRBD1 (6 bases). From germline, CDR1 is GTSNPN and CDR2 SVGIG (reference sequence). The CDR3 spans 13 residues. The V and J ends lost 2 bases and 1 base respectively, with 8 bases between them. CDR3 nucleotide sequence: TGTGCCTGGAGTCTAGGGGGGAACACTGAAGCTTTCTTT. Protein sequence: CAWSLGGNTEAFF.

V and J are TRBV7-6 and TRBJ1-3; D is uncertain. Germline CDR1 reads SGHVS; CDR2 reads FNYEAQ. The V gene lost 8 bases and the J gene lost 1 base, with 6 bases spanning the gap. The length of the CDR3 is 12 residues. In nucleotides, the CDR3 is TGTGCCAGCGGAGGATCTGGAAACACCATATATTTT. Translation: CASGGSGNTIYF.

The CDR3 loop is CASSPDRARSYEQYV. DNA of the CDR3: TGTGCCAGCAGCCCGGACAGGGCTCGCTCCTACGAGCAGTACGTC. The rearrangement joins TRBV12-3 or TRBV12-4 to TRBJ2-7; 8 bases agree with TRBD1. Trimming cost V 6 bases and J 0 bases; bases outside gene matches: 7. This CDR3 contains 15 residues.

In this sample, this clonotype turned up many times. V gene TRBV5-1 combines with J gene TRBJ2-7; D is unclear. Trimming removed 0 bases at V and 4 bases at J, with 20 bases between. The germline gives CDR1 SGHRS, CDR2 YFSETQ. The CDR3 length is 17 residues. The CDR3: CASSLVIGSYRTYEQYF. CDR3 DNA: TGCGCCAGCAGCTTGGTCATAGGGTCATATCGGACGTACGAGCAGTACTTC.

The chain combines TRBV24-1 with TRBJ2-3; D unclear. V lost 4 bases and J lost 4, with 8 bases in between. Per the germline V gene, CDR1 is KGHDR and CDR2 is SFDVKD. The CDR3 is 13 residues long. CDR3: CATSEYMSDTQYF. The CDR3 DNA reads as TGTGCCACCAGTGAGTACATGTCAGATACGCAGTATTTT.

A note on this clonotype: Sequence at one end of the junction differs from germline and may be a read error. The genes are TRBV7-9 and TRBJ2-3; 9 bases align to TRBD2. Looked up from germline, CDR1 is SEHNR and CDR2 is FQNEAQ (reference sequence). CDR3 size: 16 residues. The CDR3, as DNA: TGTGCCAGCAGCTTGATGCTAGCGGGGTTCGTAGATACGCACTATTTT. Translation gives CASSLMLAGFVDTHYF.

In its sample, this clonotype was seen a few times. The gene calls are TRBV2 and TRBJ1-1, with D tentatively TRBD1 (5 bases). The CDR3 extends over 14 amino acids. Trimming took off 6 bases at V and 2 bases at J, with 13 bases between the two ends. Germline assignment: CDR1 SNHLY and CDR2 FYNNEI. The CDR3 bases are TGTGCCAGCAGCCCACAGGACTTCAACACTGAAGCTTTCTTT. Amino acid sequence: CASSPQDFNTEAFF.

This CDR3 is CASSQAQGSAFF. The CDR3 region has the DNA TGTGCCAGCAGCCAAGCACAGGGTTCAGCTTTCTTT. This chain links TRBV3-1 with TRBJ1-1; weak D call: TRBD1 (6 bases). With 1 base removed from V and 10 bases from J, the gap between germline ends came to 10 bases. Germline CDR1 and CDR2: LGHDT and YNNKEL (reference sequence). The CDR3 covers 12 residues.

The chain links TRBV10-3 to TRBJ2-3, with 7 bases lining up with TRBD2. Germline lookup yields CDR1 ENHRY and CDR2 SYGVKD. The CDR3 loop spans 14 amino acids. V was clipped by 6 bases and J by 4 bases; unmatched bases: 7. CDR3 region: CAISPGGGSDTQYF. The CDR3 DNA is TGTGCCATCAGCCCAGGCGGGGGATCAGATACGCAGTATTTT.

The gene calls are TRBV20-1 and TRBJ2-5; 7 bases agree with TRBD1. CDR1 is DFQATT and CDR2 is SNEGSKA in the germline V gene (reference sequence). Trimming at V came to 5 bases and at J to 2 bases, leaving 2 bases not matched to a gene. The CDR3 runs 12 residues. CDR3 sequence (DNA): TGCAGTGCTTGGGACAGACAAGAGACCCAGTACTTC. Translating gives CSAWDRQETQYF.

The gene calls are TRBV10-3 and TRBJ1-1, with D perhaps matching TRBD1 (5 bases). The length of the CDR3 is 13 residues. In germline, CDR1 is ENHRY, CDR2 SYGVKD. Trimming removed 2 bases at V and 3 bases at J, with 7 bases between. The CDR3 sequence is CAISERGDTEAFF. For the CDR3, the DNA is TGTGCCATCAGTGAGCGAGGGGACACTGAAGCTTTCTTT.

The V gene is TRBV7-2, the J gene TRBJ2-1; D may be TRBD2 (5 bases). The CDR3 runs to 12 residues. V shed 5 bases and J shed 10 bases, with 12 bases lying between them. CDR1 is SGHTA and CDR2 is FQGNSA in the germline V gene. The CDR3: CASSISDYEQFF. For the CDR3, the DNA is TGTGCCAGCAGCATCAGCGACTACGAGCAGTTCTTC.

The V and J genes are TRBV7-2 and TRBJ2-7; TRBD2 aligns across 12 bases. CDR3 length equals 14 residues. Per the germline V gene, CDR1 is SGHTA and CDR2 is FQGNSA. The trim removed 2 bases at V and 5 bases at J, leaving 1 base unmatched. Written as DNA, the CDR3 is TGTGCCAGCAGCTTAAGACTAGCGGGGGACGAGCAGTACTTC. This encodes CASSLRLAGDEQYF.

This CDR3 reads CSARAGGNTEAFF. The CDR3 coding sequence is TGCAGTGCTAGAGCTGGTGGGAACACTGAAGCTTTCTTT. The V and J genes are TRBV20-1 and TRBJ1-1; D ambiguous. CDR3 length: 13 residues. Germline V CDR1 and CDR2: DFQATT, SNEGSKA (reference sequence). Trimming left V 1 base short and J 1 base short, with 7 bases between.

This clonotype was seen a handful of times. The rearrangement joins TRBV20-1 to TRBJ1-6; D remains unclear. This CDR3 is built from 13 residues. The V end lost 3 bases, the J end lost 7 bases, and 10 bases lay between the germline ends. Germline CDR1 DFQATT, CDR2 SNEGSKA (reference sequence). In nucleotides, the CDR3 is TGCAGTGCTAGGGGCAGAGAAAATTCACCCCTCCACTTT. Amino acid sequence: CSARGRENSPLHF.

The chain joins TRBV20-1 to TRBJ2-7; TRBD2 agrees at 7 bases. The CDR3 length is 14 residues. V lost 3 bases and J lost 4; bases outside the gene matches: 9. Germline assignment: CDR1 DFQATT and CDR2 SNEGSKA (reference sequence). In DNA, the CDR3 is TGCAGTGCTAGCGGGCTAGCGGAGAAATACGAGCAGTACGTC. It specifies CSASGLAEKYEQYV.

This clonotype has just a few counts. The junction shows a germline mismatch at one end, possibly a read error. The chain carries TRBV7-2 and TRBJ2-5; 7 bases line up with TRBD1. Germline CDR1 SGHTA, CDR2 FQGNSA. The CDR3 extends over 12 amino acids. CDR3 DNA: TGTGCCTGCAGGACAGGAGAAGAGACCCAGTACTTC. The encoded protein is CACRTGEETQYF.

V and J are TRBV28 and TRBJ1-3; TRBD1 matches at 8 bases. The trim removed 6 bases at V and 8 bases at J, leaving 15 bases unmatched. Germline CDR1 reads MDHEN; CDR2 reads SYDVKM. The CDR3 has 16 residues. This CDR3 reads CASSGAGTGSRYTIYF. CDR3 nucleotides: TGTGCCAGCAGCGGCGCCGGGACAGGTTCGCGGTACACCATATATTTT.

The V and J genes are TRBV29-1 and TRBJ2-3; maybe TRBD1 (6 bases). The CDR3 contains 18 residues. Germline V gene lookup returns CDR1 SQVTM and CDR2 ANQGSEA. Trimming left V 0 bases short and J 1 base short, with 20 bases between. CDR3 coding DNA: TGCAGCGTTGAAGATGCTAACAGGGCCCTGCCGCGCACAGATACGCAGTATTTT. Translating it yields CSVEDANRALPRTDTQYF.

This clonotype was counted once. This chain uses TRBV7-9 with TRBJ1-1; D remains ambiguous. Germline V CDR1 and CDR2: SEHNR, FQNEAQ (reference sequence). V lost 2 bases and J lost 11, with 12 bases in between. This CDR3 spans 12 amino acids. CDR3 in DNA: TGTGCCAGCAGCTTAATTGAGGGTGAGGCTTTCTTT. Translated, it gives CASSLIEGEAFF.

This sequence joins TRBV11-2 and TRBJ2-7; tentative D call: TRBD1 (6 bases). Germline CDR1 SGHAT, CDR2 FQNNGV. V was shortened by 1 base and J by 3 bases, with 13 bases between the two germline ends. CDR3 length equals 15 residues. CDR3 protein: CASSLAPGTSYEQYF. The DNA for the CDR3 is TGTGCCAGCAGCTTAGCCCCGGGGACAAGCTACGAGCAGTACTTC.

The CDR3 nucleotides are TGCGCCAGCAGCCAAGATGGAGCGAATTCACCCCTCCACTTT. This translates into CASSQDGANSPLHF. J is TRBJ1-6 and V is TRBV4-1; D gene ambiguous. The CDR3 spans 14 residues. The V end was cut by 0 bases, the J end by 7 bases, with 7 bases between. The V gene's germline CDR1 is MGHRA and CDR2 YSYEKL.

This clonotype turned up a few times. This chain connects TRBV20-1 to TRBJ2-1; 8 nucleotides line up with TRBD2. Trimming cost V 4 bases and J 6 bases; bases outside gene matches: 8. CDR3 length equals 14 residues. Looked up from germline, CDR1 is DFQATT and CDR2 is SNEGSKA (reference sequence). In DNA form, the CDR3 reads TGCAGTGCTATGGTTGCGGGGGGTCCCAATGAGCAGTTCTTC. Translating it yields CSAMVAGGPNEQFF.

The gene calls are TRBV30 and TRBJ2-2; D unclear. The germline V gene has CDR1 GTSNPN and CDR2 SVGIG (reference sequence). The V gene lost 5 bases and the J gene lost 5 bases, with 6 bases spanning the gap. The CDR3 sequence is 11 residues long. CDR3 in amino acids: CAWARTGELFF. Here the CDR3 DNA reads TGTGCCTGGGCTAGAACCGGGGAGCTGTTTTTT.

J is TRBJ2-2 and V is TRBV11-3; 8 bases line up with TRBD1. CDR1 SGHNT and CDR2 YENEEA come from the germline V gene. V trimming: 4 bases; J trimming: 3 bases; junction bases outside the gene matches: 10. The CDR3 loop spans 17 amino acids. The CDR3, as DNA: TGTGCCAGCAGCTCTTCGGACAGGGCGCCCTACACCGGGGAGCTGTTTTTT. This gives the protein CASSSSDRAPYTGELFF. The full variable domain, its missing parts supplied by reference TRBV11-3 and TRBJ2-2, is EAGVVQSPRYKIIEKKQPVAFWCNPISGHNTLYWYLQNLGQGPELLIRYENEEAVDDSQLPKDRFSAERLKGVDSTLKIQPAELGDSAVYLCASSSSDRAPYTGELFFGEGSRLTVL.

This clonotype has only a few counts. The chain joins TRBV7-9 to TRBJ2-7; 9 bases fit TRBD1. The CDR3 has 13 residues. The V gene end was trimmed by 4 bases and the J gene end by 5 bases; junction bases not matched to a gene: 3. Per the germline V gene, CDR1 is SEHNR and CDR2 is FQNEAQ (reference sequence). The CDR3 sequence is CASSWGQGHEQYF. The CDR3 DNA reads TGTGCCAGCAGCTGGGGACAGGGCCACGAGCAGTACTTC.

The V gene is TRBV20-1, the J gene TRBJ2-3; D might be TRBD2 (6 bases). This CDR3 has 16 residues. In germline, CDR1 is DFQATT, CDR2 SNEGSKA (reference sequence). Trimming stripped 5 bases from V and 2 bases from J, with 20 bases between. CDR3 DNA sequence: TGCAGTGCTTACCGATACCGGGACTTAATCACAGATACGCAGTATTTT. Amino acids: CSAYRYRDLITDTQYF.

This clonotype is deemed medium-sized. CDR3 DNA: TGTGCCAGCAGCTTGCCGGGACAGTTAACCTATGGCTACACCTTC. It specifies CASSLPGQLTYGYTF. This chain uses TRBV5-6 with TRBJ1-2; 7 bases are shared with TRBD1. From germline, CDR1 is SGHDT and CDR2 YYEEEE. Unmatched junction bases numbered 7, after V lost 1 base and J lost 4 bases. CDR3 size: 15 residues.

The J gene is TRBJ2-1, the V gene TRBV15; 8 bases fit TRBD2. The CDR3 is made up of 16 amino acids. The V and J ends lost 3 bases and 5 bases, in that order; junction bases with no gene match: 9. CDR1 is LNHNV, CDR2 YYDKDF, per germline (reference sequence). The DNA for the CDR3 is TGTGCCACCAGCAGGACGCGGACTAGCTTCGACAATGAGCAGTTCTTC. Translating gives CATSRTRTSFDNEQFF. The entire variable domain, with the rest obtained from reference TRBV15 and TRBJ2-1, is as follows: DAMVIQNPRYQVTQFGKPVTLSCSQTLNHNVMYWYQQKSSQAPKLLFHYYDKDFNNEADTPDNFQSRRPNTSFCFLDIRSPGLGDTAMYLCATSRTRTSFDNEQFFGPGTRLTVL.

CDR3: CAISVGGSGETQYF. CDR3 DNA sequence: TGTGCCATCAGCGTTGGCGGGAGTGGCGAGACCCAGTACTTC. The V gene is TRBV10-3, the J gene TRBJ2-5; 7 positions agree with TRBD2. Per the germline V gene, CDR1 is ENHRY and CDR2 is SYGVKD. V shed 6 bases and J 5 bases; nucleotides not matched to a gene: 9. This CDR3 has 14 amino acids.

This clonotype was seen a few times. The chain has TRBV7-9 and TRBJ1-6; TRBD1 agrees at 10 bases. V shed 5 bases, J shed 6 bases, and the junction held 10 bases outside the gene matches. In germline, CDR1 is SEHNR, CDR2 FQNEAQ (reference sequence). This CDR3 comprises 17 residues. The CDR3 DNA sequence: TGTGCCAGCAGCGGAATAGGGACAGGGGATATTAATTCACCCCTCCACTTT. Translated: CASSGIGTGDINSPLHF.